The subject of this entry is one T cell receptor (beta chain). Its specificity is unknown. Germline V gene sequence: CDR1 SQVTM, CDR2 ANQGSEA. The CDR3 is 11 residues long. The V and J ends lost 4 bases and 2 bases respectively, with 5 bases between them. This entry comes from a study of early T cells in non-severe SARS-CoV-2 infection. In the study overall: Unsorted whole blood bulk RNA was sequenced, with unpaired chains. General study points: In VDJdb matching, anti-spike CD8 responses were favored while private and CD4 specificities went missing.

Unique molecular identifiers were affixed to single, distinct cDNA molecules. Using its own MiXCR run on the 5' RACE reads, TCRdb lists one record per CDR3 protein. Found here are 65,000 to 80,000 distinct CDR3 sequences, roughly 13% of them singletons; the top ten hold 1.1%. The sequenced material came from whole blood. This rearrangement joins TRBV29-1 to TRBJ2-5; D is unclear. This TCR came from an adult who was a healthcare worker with PCR-confirmed SARS-CoV-2 infection or an uninfected control (not recorded which). The CDR3 bases are TGCAGCGTTGGGCAGCAAGAGACCCAGTACTTC. Translating gives CSVGQQETQYF.